This T cell receptor beta chain was recovered during a study of cytomegalovirus exposure and HLA in healthy donors. Study outcomes and limitations: A later analysis reportedly found fewer N-insertions in an Asian-associated ancestry cluster than the roughly 700-donor mean.

It was with 60 Vbeta and 13 Jbeta primers that the PCR ran. Profiled with immunoSEQ multiplex PCR; TCRdb holds only in-frame clones, not every one. Of approximately 130,000 clones listed, 70% to 80% are singletons. To note about this clone: Its matching antigen is unknown.

Trimming stripped 4 bases from V and 7 bases from J, with 16 bases between. This CDR3 comprises 14 residues. Germline values: CDR1 MNHEY, CDR2 SMNVEV (reference sequence). The specimen sequenced was PBMCs. This TCR derives from a man younger than 40 in good health and CMV-seronegative. J is TRBJ1-2 and V is TRBV27, with a tentative D call TRBD1 (5 bases). Here the CDR3 DNA reads TGTGCCAGCAGTTCCCTCGGCAGGGTTGGTGGCTACACCTTC. Its protein is CASSSLGRVGGYTF.